Following are 25 T cell receptor beta chains from one sample sequenced in a study of blood T cell repertoires in COVID-19. The repertoire was sequenced with immunoSEQ multiplex PCR; TCRdb's copy has only in-frame clones and lacks some. The sample holds about 140,000 clones; about 80% are singletons and the top ten take about 1.4%. The sample taken for sequencing was peripheral blood. Receptors originate from a human donor in a cohort sampled during active COVID-19.

The chain employs TRBV27 and TRBJ2-7; 7 nucleotides line up with TRBD2. Germline V gives CDR1 MNHEY, CDR2 SMNVEV (reference sequence). Germline trimming cut 10 bases from V and 4 bases from J; bases unmatched to any gene: 7. This CDR3 comprises 12 residues. In DNA, the CDR3 is TGTGCCACTGGGGGGGGGAGATACGAGCAGTACTTC. Its translation: CATGGGRYEQYF.

The chain links TRBV7-6 to TRBJ1-1, with 8 bases that match TRBD1. Germline V lookup: CDR1 SGHVS, CDR2 FNYEAQ. This CDR3 contains 15 residues. With V trimmed by 5 bases and J by 1 base, 6 bases remained unmatched. The CDR3 DNA sequence: TGTGCCAGCAGCAAGGGACAGGCGGCGAACACTGAAGCTTTCTTT. Amino acid sequence: CASSKGQAANTEAFF.

The CDR3 protein is CASQPQGSGNEQFF. As DNA, the CDR3 is TGTGCCAGCCAACCACAAGGGTCAGGGAATGAGCAGTTCTTC. The chain combines TRBV10-3 with TRBJ2-1; a possible D gene is TRBD1 (5 bases). Looked up from germline, CDR1 is ENHRY and CDR2 is SYGVKD. Trimming left V 10 bases short and J 7 bases short, with 20 bases between. CDR3 length: 14 residues.

Concerning this clone: A read error may produce the germline difference seen at one junction end. The genes are TRBV7-7 and TRBJ2-1, with TRBD1 matching over 8 bases. CDR1 and CDR2 from the germline V gene are SSHAT and FNYEAQ (reference sequence). CDR3 length: 14 amino acids. The CDR3 DNA reads TGTGCTAGCAGCCGGACAGGGCTGGACAATGAGCAGTTCTTC. Translating it yields CASSRTGLDNEQFF.

Note on this clone: The identical CDR3 is also encoded by other nucleotide sequences in the sample. V usage is TRBV7-6 and J usage is TRBJ2-5, with D uncertain. This CDR3 is 11 amino acids long. The V and J ends lost 5 bases and 2 bases respectively, with 3 bases between them. From germline, CDR1 is SGHVS and CDR2 FNYEAQ. The CDR3 DNA sequence: TGTGCCAGCAGCCCACAAGAGACCCAGTACTTC. This encodes CASSPQETQYF.

The chain recombines TRBV4-2 with TRBJ2-7, with 11 bases identical to TRBD2. Germline CDR1 is LGHNA and CDR2 is YNFKEQ. This CDR3 has 18 residues. The V gene end was trimmed by 0 bases and the J gene end by 0 bases; junction bases not matched to a gene: 7. The DNA of the CDR3 is TGTGCCAGCAGCCAAGAACACGGACTAGCGGGTACCTCCTACGAGCAGTACTTC. Translating gives CASSQEHGLAGTSYEQYF.

DNA of the CDR3: TGCAGTGCTAGTCCTACATTGGGGAGGGGACTTGGTGGCTACACCTTC. Protein sequence: CSASPTLGRGLGGYTF. The V and J genes are TRBV20-1 and TRBJ1-2, with a weak D call TRBD1 (5 bases). The V end lost 3 bases, the J end lost 7 bases, and 24 bases lay between the germline ends. Germline loops: CDR1 DFQATT, CDR2 SNEGSKA (reference sequence). The CDR3 has 16 amino acids.

The V gene is TRBV15, the J gene TRBJ1-1; 9 bases match TRBD1. The CDR3 extends over 15 amino acids. Germline loops: CDR1 LNHNV, CDR2 YYDKDF (reference sequence). V lost 5 bases, J lost 2 bases, and 6 bases stayed unmatched. The DNA of the CDR3 is TGTGCCACCAGCCGGGGACAGGGAGGAAACACTGAAGCTTTCTTT. Protein product: CATSRGQGGNTEAFF. Drawing the rest from reference TRBV15 and TRBJ1-1, the complete variable domain is DAMVIQNPRYQVTQFGKPVTLSCSQTLNHNVMYWYQQKSSQAPKLLFHYYDKDFNNEADTPDNFQSRRPNTSFCFLDIRSPGLGDTAMYLCATSRGQGGNTEAFFGQGTRLTVV.

The genes are TRBV14 and TRBJ1-1, with D perhaps matching TRBD1 (6 bases). V was trimmed by 5 bases and J by 5 bases, leaving 12 bases between them. The CDR3 extends over 13 amino acids. From germline, CDR1 is SGHDN and CDR2 FVKESK. CDR3 residues: CASSSAGTTEAFF. The CDR3 DNA sequence: TGTGCCAGCAGCAGCGCCGGGACAACTGAAGCTTTCTTT.

CDR3 bases: TGTGCCAGTAGTATAAGTGGAAAAAGGGAGGACTCTGGAAACACCATATATTTT. Translating it yields CASSISGKREDSGNTIYF. The rearrangement links TRBV19 to TRBJ1-3, with unresolved D. V lost 2 bases and J 0 bases, leaving 17 bases between the germline ends. The CDR3 extends over 18 amino acids. Germline loops: CDR1 LNHDA, CDR2 SQIVND (reference sequence).

CDR3 protein: CASTGGVFQKLFF. The CDR3 DNA reads as TGTGCCAGCACAGGGGGCGTTTTCCAAAAACTGTTTTTT. This sequence joins TRBV6-5 and TRBJ1-4, with 8 bases matching TRBD1. The V gene's germline CDR1 is MNHEY and CDR2 SVGAGI. This CDR3 comprises 13 residues. After removal of 7 bases from V and 9 bases from J, the junction contained 7 bases not matched to a gene.

V and J are TRBV14 and TRBJ2-5; 9 nucleotides agree with TRBD1. This CDR3 comprises 16 residues. The germline CDR1 and CDR2 sequences are SGHDN and FVKESK. The V gene end was trimmed by 6 bases and the J gene end by 5 bases; junction bases not matched to a gene: 13. The chain's CDR3 is CASSRLWDRVTETQYF. In DNA, the CDR3 is TGTGCCAGCAGTCGTCTCTGGGACAGGGTGACGGAGACCCAGTACTTC.

The chain combines TRBV7-9 with TRBJ2-5; 7 nucleotides agree with TRBD2. J lost 5 bases, V lost 3 bases, and 6 bases had no gene match. This CDR3 has 14 amino acids. Looked up from germline, CDR1 is SEHNR and CDR2 is FQNEAQ (reference sequence). The CDR3 sequence is CASSFGWRGETQYF. The CDR3 DNA follows: TGTGCCAGCAGCTTCGGATGGCGGGGGGAGACCCAGTACTTC.

Here the CDR3 reads CASSVGTSGRSNEQFF. In DNA form, the CDR3 reads TGTGCCAGCAGCGTAGGTACTAGCGGGAGGAGCAATGAGCAGTTCTTC. This chain joins TRBV9 and TRBJ2-1; 12 bases are a match to TRBD2. Trimming took 0 bases from V and 6 from J; bases not matched to a gene: 4. The germline V gene has CDR1 SGDLS and CDR2 YYNGEE. The CDR3 runs 16 residues.

This chain connects TRBV10-3 to TRBJ2-2; TRBD1 matches at 8 bases. The germline V gene has CDR1 ENHRY and CDR2 SYGVKD. The length of the CDR3 is 18 residues. V lost 6 bases and J lost 2; bases outside the gene matches: 14. The CDR3 loop reads CAISYNEGQGINTGELFF. The CDR3 DNA is TGTGCCATCAGCTATAACGAAGGACAGGGTATAAACACCGGGGAGCTGTTTTTT.

The chain uses TRBV27 and TRBJ1-6; D ambiguous. V lost 5 bases to trimming and J lost 0 bases, with 8 bases between them. The CDR3 spans 15 residues. In germline, CDR1 is MNHEY, CDR2 SMNVEV (reference sequence). CDR3 residues: CASSGQSSYNSPLHF. The DNA for the CDR3 is TGTGCCAGCAGTGGGCAGAGCTCCTATAATTCACCCCTCCACTTT.

The chain links TRBV18 to TRBJ1-1; possibly TRBD1 for D (5 bases). V was shortened by 6 bases and J by 1 base, with 27 bases between the two germline ends. The CDR3 runs 19 residues. Per the germline V gene, CDR1 is KGHSH and CDR2 is LQKENI. The chain's CDR3 is CASSLTTLQARWTNTEAFF. For the CDR3, the DNA is TGTGCCAGCTCCCTAACCACGCTACAGGCTAGGTGGACGAACACTGAAGCTTTCTTT. Using reference TRBV18 and TRBJ1-1 for the parts outside the CDR3, the full variable domain is NAGVMQNPRHLVRRRGQEARLRCSPMKGHSHVYWYRQLPEEGLKFMVYLQKENIIDESGMPKERFSAEFPKEGPSILRIQQVVRGDSAAYFCASSLTTLQARWTNTEAFFGQGTRLTVV.

The DNA of the CDR3 is TGTGCCAGCAGCCAAGCCCCTCTAGGCTACACCTTC. Translating gives CASSQAPLGYTF. V usage is TRBV4-2 and J usage is TRBJ1-2; unclear D gene. CDR3 length: 12 residues. Per germline, CDR1 LGHNA and CDR2 YNFKEQ. V was shortened by 1 base and J by 8 bases, with 8 bases between the two germline ends.

V and J are TRBV7-9 and TRBJ1-1, with D perhaps matching TRBD1 (6 bases). CDR1 SEHNR and CDR2 FQNEAQ come from the germline V gene (reference sequence). This CDR3 is built from 12 residues. The germline V and J ends were trimmed by 11 bases and 8 bases, with 18 bases remaining between them. Here the CDR3 DNA reads TGTGCCTCTGGGCTCGGACAGACCGAAGCTTTCTTT. This sequence encodes CASGLGQTEAFF.

The chain has TRBV7-3 and TRBJ1-1; D is unresolved. The V gene's germline CDR1 is SGHTA and CDR2 FQGTGA. This CDR3 region has 13 residues. Trimming shortened V by 2 bases and J by 1 base, and 5 bases separated the two germline ends. CDR3 bases: TGTGCCAGCAGCTTAGGCAGGAACACTGAAGCTTTCTTT. This translates into CASSLGRNTEAFF.

This clone was observed a handful of times. CDR3 nucleotide sequence: TGTGCCAGTAGGGACACTAGCACAGATACGCAGTATTTT. Its translation: CASRDTSTDTQYF. The chain employs TRBV19 and TRBJ2-3; a weak D match, TRBD1 (5 bases). V lost 6 bases and J 0 bases, leaving 7 bases between the germline ends. Germline loops: CDR1 LNHDA, CDR2 SQIVND (reference sequence). The CDR3 has 13 residues. Variable domain in full (rest from reference TRBV19 and TRBJ2-3): DGGITQSPKYLFRKEGQNVTLSCEQNLNHDAMYWYRQDPGQGLRLIYYSQIVNDFQKGDIAEGYSVSREKKESFPLTVTSAQKNPTAFYLCASRDTSTDTQYFGPGTRLTVL.

The chain couples TRBV28 to TRBJ1-1; D not certain. Germline CDR1 MDHEN, CDR2 SYDVKM. The CDR3 is 15 residues long. The ends were cut back, 2 bases at V and 1 base at J, with 11 bases in the middle. DNA for the CDR3: TGTGCCAGCAGTTTAAGCGGGGATTGGAACACTGAAGCTTTCTTT. The encoded protein is CASSLSGDWNTEAFF.

The chain has TRBV30 and TRBJ2-1, with 13 bases matching TRBD2. J was trimmed by 6 bases and V by 0 bases; bases with no gene match: 5. The CDR3 is made up of 16 amino acids. Per germline, CDR1 GTSNPN and CDR2 SVGIG (reference sequence). CDR3: CAWSVPTSGRVNEQFF. In DNA, the CDR3 is TGTGCCTGGAGTGTACCCACTAGCGGGAGGGTCAATGAGCAGTTCTTC.

The chain recombines TRBV10-3 with TRBJ2-1, with a tentative D call TRBD2 (5 bases). This CDR3 contains 14 residues. Germline assignment: CDR1 ENHRY and CDR2 SYGVKD. Between the trimmed V and J ends, which lost 3 bases and 4 bases, there was a span of 10 bases. The CDR3, as DNA: TGTGCCATCAGTGAAGAGGAGGAGTACAATGAGCAGTTCTTC. The encoded protein is CAISEEEEYNEQFF.

V usage is TRBV6-6 and J usage is TRBJ2-2; 12 nucleotides line up with TRBD2. CDR1 and CDR2 from the germline V gene are MNHNY and SVGAGI (reference sequence). Unmatched junction bases numbered 3, after V lost 4 bases and J lost 3 bases. This CDR3 region has 16 residues. The DNA of the CDR3 is TGTGCCAGCAGTTCGGGGACTAGCGGGCACACCGGGGAGCTGTTTTTT. Amino acid sequence: CASSSGTSGHTGELFF.